The rows below give T cell receptor beta chains drawn from one sample of a study of OX40 agonist ivuxolimab in advanced cancers. Produced via immunoSEQ multiplex PCR; TCRdb's table is partial and in-frame only. The sample yields under 110,000 clones, 90% seen once. The material was CD4+ or CD8+ T cells sorted from blood, obtained in a trial of the OX40 agonist ivuxolimab. The source of these receptors is an adult with an advanced solid tumor such as melanoma, head and neck, liver or kidney cancer. The CDR3 runs from the conserved cysteine through the conserved F or W. D genes are given only for firm matches. A row's size may be missing; if present it is once, few, many or a size class.

D	size	V	J	CDR3	DNA
.	.	TRBV27	TRBJ1-1	CASSWRGMNTEAFF	TGTGCCAGCAGTTGGCGGGGTATGAACACTGAAGCTTTCTTT
TRBD1	.	TRBV19	TRBJ1-1	CASSIAGGRNTEAFF	TGTGCCAGTAGTATAGCAGGGGGCCGTAACACTGAAGCTTTCTTT
.	few	TRBV28	TRBJ1-1	CASREMNTEAFF	TGTGCCAGCAGAGAGATGAACACTGAAGCTTTCTTT
.	.	TRBV21-1	TRBJ2-5	CASSRGQPDGTQYF	TGTGCCAGCAGCAGAGGACAGCCCGATGGGACCCAGTACTTC
TRBD2	few	TRBV5-1	TRBJ2-5	CASSLSGGQETQYF	TGCGCCAGCAGCTTGAGCGGGGGCCAAGAGACCCAGTACTTC
.	.	TRBV2	TRBJ2-1	CASSENRPGFMGEQFF	TGTGCCAGCAGTGAAAACCGCCCAGGTTTTATGGGGGAGCAGTTCTTC
TRBD1	.	TRBV11-2	TRBJ2-5	CASSFNRGQETQYF	TGTGCCAGCAGCTTCAACAGGGGGCAAGAGACCCAGTACTTC
TRBD1	.	TRBV13	TRBJ1-4	CASSLGPPRGRDEKLFF	TGTGCCAGCAGCTTAGGTCCCCCCAGGGGGCGCGATGAAAAACTGTTTTTT
.	.	TRBV7-9	TRBJ1-2	CASSLDSLYGYTF	TGTGCCAGCAGCTTAGACAGTCTATATGGCTACACCTTC
.	.	TRBV30	TRBJ2-2	CAWSGIQATGELFF	TGTGCCTGGAGCGGGATCCAGGCCACCGGGGAGCTGTTTTTT
TRBD1	.	TRBV25-1	TRBJ2-2	CASSDRDRGSGELFF	TGTGCCAGCAGTGATCGGGACAGGGGTAGCGGGGAGCTGTTTTTT
TRBD1	.	TRBV2	TRBJ1-5	CASSTGTGSLRPQHF	TGTGCCAGCAGTACCGGGACAGGGTCTCTACGGCCCCAGCATTTT
.	.	TRBV29-1	TRBJ1-5	CSVEGGGSNQPQHF	TGCAGCGTTGAGGGAGGGGGTAGCAATCAGCCCCAGCATTTT
.	.	TRBV28	TRBJ2-6	CASSLQGYGANVLTF	TGTGCCAGCAGTTTACAGGGTTATGGGGCCAACGTCCTGACTTTC
TRBD2	.	TRBV28	TRBJ2-3	CASSSPQRGGSDTQYF	TGTGCCAGCAGTTCCCCCCAGCGGGGGGGCTCAGATACGCAGTATTTT
.	.	TRBV6-6	TRBJ2-5	CASSYASGGHLETQYF	TGTGCCAGCAGTTACGCCAGTGGGGGGCATTTGGAGACCCAGTACTTC
.	.	TRBV19	TRBJ1-1	CASSPVRGMGTAFF	TGTGCCAGTAGTCCCGTCCGGGGAATGGGGACAGCTTTCTTT
.	.	TRBV29-1	TRBJ2-2	CSVTGTNTGELFF	TGCAGCGTCACCGGGACTAACACCGGGGAGCTGTTTTTT
.	.	TRBV28	TRBJ1-2	CASSLGRGNYGYTF	TGTGCCAGCAGTTTAGGCAGGGGTAACTATGGCTACACCTTC
.	.	TRBV5-4	TRBJ1-2	CASSANGYGYTF	TGTGCCAGCAGCGCGAACGGATATGGCTACACCTTC
.	once	TRBV7-2	TRBJ2-1	CASSLVGGRNEQFF	TGTGCCAGCAGCTTAGTCGGCGGCCGCAATGAGCAGTTCTTC
TRBD1	.	TRBV14	TRBJ2-7	CASSQRTGWAYEQYF	TGTGCCAGCAGCCAAAGGACAGGGTGGGCCTACGAGCAGTACTTC
.	.	TRBV6-1	TRBJ2-3	CASSEAPPPGARDTQYF	TGTGCCAGCAGTGAAGCCCCACCGCCGGGGGCGCGGGATACGCAGTATTTT
.	once	TRBV28	TRBJ1-5	CASSVPGQPQHF	TGTGCCAGCAGTGTACCGGGTCAGCCCCAGCATTTT
.	.	TRBV30	TRBJ1-3	CAWSVVSGNTIYF	TGTGCCTGGAGTGTTGTCTCTGGAAACACCATATATTTT
.	.	TRBV19	TRBJ1-3	CASSMKQLSGNTIYF	TGTGCCAGTAGTATGAAACAGCTCTCTGGAAACACCATATATTTT
.	.	TRBV9	TRBJ1-6	CASSVGLERNSPLHF	TGTGCCAGCAGCGTAGGATTAGAACGGAATTCACCCCTCCACTTT
.	.	TRBV5-6	TRBJ1-3	CASSLAGRSFSGNTIYF	TGTGCCAGCAGCTTGGCCGGCAGGAGTTTTTCTGGAAACACCATATATTTT
.	.	TRBV15	TRBJ2-1	CATSTPGAHEQFF	TGTGCCACCAGCACCCCGGGGGCCCATGAGCAGTTCTTC
TRBD1	.	TRBV5-6	TRBJ2-6	CASSLQTGADGANVLTF	TGTGCCAGCAGCTTGCAGACAGGGGCAGATGGGGCCAACGTCCTGACTTTC
TRBD1	.	TRBV27	TRBJ2-2	CASSLGTGNTGELFF	TGTGCCAGCAGTTTAGGGACAGGGAACACCGGGGAGCTGTTTTTT
TRBD2	.	TRBV19	TRBJ2-1	CASTTLAASSYNEQFF	TGTGCCAGTACCACACTAGCGGCAAGCTCCTACAATGAGCAGTTCTTC
.	once	TRBV9	TRBJ1-4	CASSERTGRDEKLFF	TGTGCCAGCAGCGAACGGACGGGGCGGGATGAAAAACTGTTTTTT
.	.	TRBV19	TRBJ1-1	CASSPYRGGANTEAFF	TGTGCCAGTAGTCCCTATCGGGGGGGGGCGAACACTGAAGCTTTCTTT
.	.	TRBV10-1	TRBJ1-1	CASPGEDNTEAFF	TGCGCCAGCCCCGGGGAGGATAACACTGAAGCTTTCTTT
.	.	TRBV6-4	TRBJ2-3	CASSVGHSDTQYF	TGTGCCAGCAGTGTCGGGCACTCCGATACGCAGTATTTT
TRBD1	few	TRBV28	TRBJ1-4	CASSLDRGREKLFF	TGTGCCAGCAGCCTCGACAGGGGGAGGGAAAAACTGTTTTTT
TRBD1	few	TRBV18	TRBJ1-1	CASSMDRGLTEAFF	TGTGCCAGCTCAATGGACAGGGGGCTCACTGAAGCTTTCTTT
TRBD2	.	TRBV27	TRBJ2-7	CASSSPGLAGHEQYF	TGTGCCAGCAGTTCTCCGGGACTAGCAGGCCACGAGCAGTACTTC
.	.	TRBV18	TRBJ1-4	CASSPKKGSENREKLFF	TGTGCCAGCTCACCCAAGAAAGGGTCGGAAAATCGAGAAAAACTGTTTTTT
TRBD2	.	TRBV6-5	TRBJ2-7	CASSKRGNEQYF	TGTGCCAGCAGCAAGCGGGGGAACGAGCAGTACTTC
TRBD2	.	TRBV11-2	TRBJ2-3	CASSLVWGGTDTQYF	TGTGCCAGCAGCTTAGTGTGGGGAGGGACAGATACGCAGTATTTT